This T cell receptor (beta chain) was obtained from a study of blood T cell repertoires in COVID-19. Study summary: T cells, B-cell-depleted T cells, or PBMCs supplied cDNA or gDNA.

Germline lookup yields CDR1 LGHNA and CDR2 YSLEER. The length of the CDR3 is 15 residues. V lost 3 bases, J lost 8 bases, and 16 bases lay in between. In the original workflow: Scientists estimated how many nucleated cells there were by amplifying reference gene primers. Sequencing used immunoSEQ multiplex PCR; TCRdb keeps in-frame clones, though not all of them. The DNA gave D and trimming, while V, J and clone size come from that table. In the table there are 250,000 or so clones, roughly nine tenths of which are singletons. Sequences were obtained from peripheral blood. The sequence derives from a man aged 18-30 years with active or convalescent COVID-19. The chain joins TRBV4-3 to TRBJ1-4, with a weak D call TRBD1 (6 bases). In DNA form, the CDR3 reads TGCGCCAGCAGCCAGAACAGGGTCAGCAACGAAAAACTGTTTTTT. Translating it yields CASSQNRVSNEKLFF.